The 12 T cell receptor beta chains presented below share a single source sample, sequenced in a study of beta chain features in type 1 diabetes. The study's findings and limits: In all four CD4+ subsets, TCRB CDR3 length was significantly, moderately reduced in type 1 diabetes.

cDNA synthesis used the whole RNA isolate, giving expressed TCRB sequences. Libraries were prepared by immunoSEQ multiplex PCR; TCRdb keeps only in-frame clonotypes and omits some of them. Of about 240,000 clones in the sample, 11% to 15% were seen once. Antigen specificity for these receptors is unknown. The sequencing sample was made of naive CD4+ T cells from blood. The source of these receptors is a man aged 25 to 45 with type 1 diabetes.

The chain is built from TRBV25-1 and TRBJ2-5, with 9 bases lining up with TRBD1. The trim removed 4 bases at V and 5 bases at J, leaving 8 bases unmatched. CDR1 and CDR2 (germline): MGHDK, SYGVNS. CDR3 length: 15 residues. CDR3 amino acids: CASSVDRGRYETQYF. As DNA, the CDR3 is TGTGCCAGCAGTGTGGACAGGGGAAGGTATGAGACCCAGTACTTC.

CDR3 sequence reads: CAWSRDRGSSRLGEQYF. The CDR3 nucleotides read TGTGCCTGGAGCCGGGACAGGGGGTCATCTCGGCTCGGCGAGCAGTACTTC. The V gene is TRBV30, the J gene TRBJ2-7; the match to TRBD1 covers 11 bases. The V and J ends lost 3 bases and 6 bases, in that order; junction bases with no gene match: 16. Germline V gene data show CDR1 as GTSNPN and CDR2 as SVGIG (reference sequence). This CDR3 contains 17 residues.

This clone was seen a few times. In DNA form, the CDR3 reads TGCAGCGTTGAAGGCCGACAGGGGACAGATACGCAGTATTTT. Its protein product is CSVEGRQGTDTQYF. The chain has TRBV29-1 and TRBJ2-3, with TRBD1 matching 8 bases. The CDR3 contains 14 residues. The V gene's germline CDR1 is SQVTM and CDR2 ANQGSEA. Losses at the gene ends were 1 base for V and 3 bases for J; bases not matched to a gene: 3.

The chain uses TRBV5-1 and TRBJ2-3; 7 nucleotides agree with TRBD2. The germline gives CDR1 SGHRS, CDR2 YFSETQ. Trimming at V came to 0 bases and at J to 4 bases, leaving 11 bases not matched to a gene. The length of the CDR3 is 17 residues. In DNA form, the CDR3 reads TGCGCCAGCAGCTTGGCAGGGTCGACTACTAGCGCAGATACGCAGTATTTT. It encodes CASSLAGSTTSADTQYF.

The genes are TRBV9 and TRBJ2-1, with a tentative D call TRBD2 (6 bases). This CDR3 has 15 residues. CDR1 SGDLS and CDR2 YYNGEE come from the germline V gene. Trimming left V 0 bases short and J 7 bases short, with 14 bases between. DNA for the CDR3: TGTGCCAGCAGCGTAGAGGGACTCCCGTTTAATGAGCAGTTCTTC. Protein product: CASSVEGLPFNEQFF.

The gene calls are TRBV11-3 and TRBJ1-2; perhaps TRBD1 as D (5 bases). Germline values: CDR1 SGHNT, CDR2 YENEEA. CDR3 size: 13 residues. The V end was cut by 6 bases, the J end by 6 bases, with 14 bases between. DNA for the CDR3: TGTGCCAGCAGTGCGGGGGAGGCAGATGGCTACACCTTC. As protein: CASSAGEADGYTF.

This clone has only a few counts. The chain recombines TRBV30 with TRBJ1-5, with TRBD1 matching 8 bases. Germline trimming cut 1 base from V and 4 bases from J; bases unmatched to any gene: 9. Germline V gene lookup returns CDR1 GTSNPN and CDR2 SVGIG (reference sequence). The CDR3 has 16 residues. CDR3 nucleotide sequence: TGTGCCTGGAGTGAGGCAGGGGGCGTAGGAAATCAGCCCCAGCATTTT. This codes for CAWSEAGGVGNQPQHF.

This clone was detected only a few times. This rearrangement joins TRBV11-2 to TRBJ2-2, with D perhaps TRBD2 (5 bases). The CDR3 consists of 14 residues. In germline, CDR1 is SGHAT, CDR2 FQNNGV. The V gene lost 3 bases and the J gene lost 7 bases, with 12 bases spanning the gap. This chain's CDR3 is CASSFSPAGGELFF. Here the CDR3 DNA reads TGTGCCAGCAGCTTTAGTCCTGCGGGCGGGGAGCTGTTTTTT.

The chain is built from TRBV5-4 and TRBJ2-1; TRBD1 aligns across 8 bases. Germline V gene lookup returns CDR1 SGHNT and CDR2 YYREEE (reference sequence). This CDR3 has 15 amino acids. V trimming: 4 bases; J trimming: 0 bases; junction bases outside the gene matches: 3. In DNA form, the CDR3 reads TGTGCCAGCAGCACGGACAGGGCCTCCTACAATGAGCAGTTCTTC. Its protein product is CASSTDRASYNEQFF.

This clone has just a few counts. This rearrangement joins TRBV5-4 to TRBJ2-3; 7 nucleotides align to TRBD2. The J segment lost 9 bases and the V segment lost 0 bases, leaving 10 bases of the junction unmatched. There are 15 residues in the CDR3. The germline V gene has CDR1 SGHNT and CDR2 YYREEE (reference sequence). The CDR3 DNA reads TGTGCCAGCAGCTTGGCCGGGGCCCCCGGGGGGACGCAGTATTTT. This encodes CASSLAGAPGGTQYF.

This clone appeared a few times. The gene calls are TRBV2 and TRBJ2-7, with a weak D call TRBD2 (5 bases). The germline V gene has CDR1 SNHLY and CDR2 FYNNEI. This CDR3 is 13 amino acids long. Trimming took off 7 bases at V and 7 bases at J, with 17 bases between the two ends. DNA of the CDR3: TGTGCCAGCAACGGGAAGGGAGAGGGAGAGCAGTACTTC. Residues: CASNGKGEGEQYF.

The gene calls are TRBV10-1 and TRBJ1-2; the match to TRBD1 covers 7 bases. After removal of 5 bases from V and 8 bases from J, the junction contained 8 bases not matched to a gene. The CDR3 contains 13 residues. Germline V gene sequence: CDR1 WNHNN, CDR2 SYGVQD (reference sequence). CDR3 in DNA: TGCGCCAGCAGTAACGACAGGGACCGCGGCTACACCTTC. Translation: CASSNDRDRGYTF.